The 29 T cell receptor beta chains below come from one sample, sequenced in a study of siplizumab effects on memory and regulatory T cells. Sequencing was performed with immunoSEQ multiplex PCR; in TCRdb, only in-frame clones are kept and a portion is missing. The table shows approximately 75,000 clones, with around 93% occurring only once. The sequenced sample was CD8+ T cells sorted from blood. These receptors came from a human donor in good health.

The V gene is TRBV6-1, the J gene TRBJ2-1; D is perhaps TRBD2 (5 bases). V shed 2 bases and J shed 4 bases, with 6 bases lying between them. The length of the CDR3 is 13 residues. Germline lookup yields CDR1 MNHNS and CDR2 SASEGT. CDR3 coding DNA: TGTGCCAGCAGTGAAACGGGGTACAATGAGCAGTTCTTC. Translating it yields CASSETGYNEQFF.

The V gene is TRBV2, the J gene TRBJ1-4; 10 bases are a match to TRBD1. V shed 4 bases and J 5 bases; nucleotides not matched to a gene: 1. The CDR3 extends over 14 amino acids. Germline V CDR1 and CDR2: SNHLY, FYNNEI. This chain's CDR3 is CASSGGQGNEKLFF. The DNA for the CDR3 is TGTGCCAGCAGTGGGGGACAGGGGAATGAAAAACTGTTTTTT.

The chain couples TRBV19 to TRBJ1-1; D is ambiguous. The germline V gene encodes CDR1 LNHDA and CDR2 SQIVND (reference sequence). This CDR3 has 16 residues. Trimming took off 5 bases at V and 0 bases at J, with 16 bases between the two ends. CDR3 region: CASSPTSPVMNTEAFF. The DNA for the CDR3 is TGTGCCAGTAGTCCAACGTCTCCGGTTATGAACACTGAAGCTTTCTTT.

The genes are TRBV9 and TRBJ1-6; D might be TRBD1 (5 bases). This CDR3 has 12 amino acids. V lost 7 bases, J lost 9 bases, and 11 bases lay in between. Germline values: CDR1 SGDLS, CDR2 YYNGEE. DNA for the CDR3: TGTGCCAGCGGGCAGGGAAGTTCACCCCTCCACTTT. As protein: CASGQGSSPLHF. Filled out from reference TRBV9 and TRBJ1-6, the complete variable domain reads DSGVTQTPKHLITATGQRVTLRCSPRSGDLSVYWYQQSLDQGLQFLIQYYNGEERAKGNILERFSAQQFPDLHSELNLSSLELGDSALYFCASGQGSSPLHFGNGTRLTVT.

The chain combines TRBV5-1 with TRBJ1-4, with D possibly matching TRBD1 (6 bases). Germline loops: CDR1 SGHRS, CDR2 YFSETQ. The V gene lost 1 base and the J gene lost 8 bases, with 21 bases spanning the gap. The CDR3 spans 17 residues. CDR3 residues: CASSLWAGVGFGEKLFF. Here the CDR3 DNA reads TGCGCCAGCAGCTTGTGGGCAGGGGTGGGGTTTGGGGAAAAACTGTTTTTT.

The rearrangement uses TRBV6-5 and TRBJ1-1, with D hard to call. Germline-derived CDR1 and CDR2 are MNHEY and SVGAGI. The CDR3 extends over 13 amino acids. Trimming took off 4 bases at V and 1 base at J, with 7 bases between the two ends. The CDR3 nucleotides are TGTGCCAGCAGTTGGTCGGGGAACACTGAAGCTTTCTTT. Translating gives CASSWSGNTEAFF.

This sequence joins TRBV27 and TRBJ2-4, with TRBD2 as a possible D gene (5 bases). The CDR3 consists of 11 residues. Germline loops: CDR1 MNHEY, CDR2 SMNVEV (reference sequence). Between the trimmed V and J ends, which lost 9 bases and 4 bases, there was a span of 7 bases. CDR3 protein: CARGEKNIQYF. In nucleotides, the CDR3 is TGTGCCAGGGGAGAAAAAAACATTCAGTACTTC.

This clone was counted once. The chain joins TRBV7-8 to TRBJ1-2; TRBD1 agrees at 7 bases. The junction had 16 bases not matched to a gene; V was cut back by 5 bases and J by 4 bases. Germline loops: CDR1 SGHVS, CDR2 FQNEAQ. The CDR3 totals 17 residues. The chain's CDR3 is CASSPEGAYGGFYGYTF. CDR3 nucleotide sequence: TGTGCCAGCAGCCCCGAGGGGGCGTACGGCGGTTTCTATGGCTACACCTTC.

The chain has TRBV4-2 and TRBJ2-7; D unresolved. Germline V gene sequence: CDR1 LGHNA, CDR2 YNFKEQ. The ends were cut back, 8 bases at V and 7 bases at J, with 12 bases in the middle. The length of the CDR3 is 11 residues. In DNA, the CDR3 is TGTGCCAGCGGTGATGGGGAAGAGCAGTACTTC. Its protein is CASGDGEEQYF.

This clone appeared once. The chain combines TRBV29-1 with TRBJ1-2; no reliable D call. The germline gives CDR1 SQVTM, CDR2 ANQGSEA. CDR3 size: 15 residues. V shed 4 bases and J shed 0 bases, with 15 bases lying between them. The CDR3 nucleotides are TGCAGCGTTGTTTGGATCCGGGAAGCTAACTATGGCTACACCTTC. Its translation: CSVVWIREANYGYTF.

The chain couples TRBV5-4 to TRBJ2-7; 8 nucleotides agree with TRBD1. The germline CDR1 and CDR2 sequences are SGHNT and YYREEE (reference sequence). Germline trimming cut 4 bases from V and 6 bases from J; bases unmatched to any gene: 6. This CDR3 is 13 amino acids long. CDR3 coding DNA: TGTGCCAGCAGCACTGGACAGGGCGTCGAGCAGTACTTC. This encodes CASSTGQGVEQYF.

The V call is TRBV5-4, the J call TRBJ2-1; D is perhaps TRBD1 (5 bases). Trimming shortened V by 4 bases and J by 10 bases, and 12 bases separated the two germline ends. Per the germline V gene, CDR1 is SGHNT and CDR2 is YYREEE (reference sequence). This CDR3 region has 12 residues. CDR3 sequence: CASSLAGSEQFF. CDR3 coding DNA: TGTGCCAGCAGCCTCGCAGGGTCCGAGCAGTTCTTC.

This sequence joins TRBV9 and TRBJ2-5; 8 nucleotides agree with TRBD2. Unmatched junction bases numbered 6, after V lost 4 bases and J lost 1 base. Germline loops: CDR1 SGDLS, CDR2 YYNGEE. This CDR3 region has 15 residues. The CDR3 DNA reads as TGTGCCAGCAGCCCGGGGGGGATGAGCCAAGAGACCCAGTACTTC. It codes for CASSPGGMSQETQYF.

The V gene is TRBV11-2, the J gene TRBJ2-2; D gene unclear. Per germline, CDR1 SGHAT and CDR2 FQNNGV. The CDR3 length is 13 residues. V was shortened by 5 bases and J by 3 bases, with 7 bases between the two germline ends. The CDR3: CASSNQYTGELFF. CDR3 DNA: TGTGCCAGCAGCAACCAGTACACCGGGGAGCTGTTTTTT.

The chain recombines TRBV7-2 with TRBJ1-5; TRBD1 might be the D (6 bases). This CDR3 has 15 amino acids. CDR1 SGHTA and CDR2 FQGNSA come from the germline V gene. Trimming left V 1 base short and J 3 bases short, with 10 bases between. CDR3 coding DNA: TGTGCCAGCAGCTTAGACTCGGGGGCCAATCAGCCCCAGCATTTT. Its translation is CASSLDSGANQPQHF.

This CDR3 reads CASSIVSGELFF. The CDR3, as DNA: TGTGCCAGTAGCATCGTTTCCGGGGAGCTGTTTTTT. The chain links TRBV19 to TRBJ2-2, with D unresolved. The CDR3 is 12 amino acids. The V end was cut by 6 bases, the J end by 6 bases, with 8 bases between. Germline lookup yields CDR1 LNHDA and CDR2 SQIVND (reference sequence).

This sequence joins TRBV9 and TRBJ2-1, with 13 bases that match TRBD2. Germline V gene lookup returns CDR1 SGDLS and CDR2 YYNGEE. V was clipped by 3 bases and J by 15 bases; unmatched bases: 6. The CDR3 consists of 13 residues. CDR3 sequence reads: CASSETSGGPRFF. The CDR3 DNA reads as TGTGCCAGCAGCGAGACTAGCGGGGGGCCGCGGTTCTTC.

About this clone: Other DNA sequences in this sample translate to the same CDR3. Here the CDR3 reads CASSSGRGTEAFF. The CDR3 DNA is TGTGCCAGCAGCTCAGGCAGGGGGACTGAAGCTTTCTTT. The rearrangement links TRBV7-9 to TRBJ1-1, with 7 bases matching TRBD1. Germline-derived CDR1 and CDR2 are SEHNR and FQNEAQ (reference sequence). V shed 4 bases and J 5 bases; nucleotides not matched to a gene: 4. This CDR3 is built from 13 residues.

The gene calls are TRBV29-1 and TRBJ2-2, with D perhaps TRBD1 (7 bases). CDR1 is SQVTM and CDR2 is ANQGSEA in the germline V gene. V dropped 0 bases and J dropped 3 bases, with 14 bases sitting between them. CDR3 length: 16 residues. CDR3 in amino acids: CSVEDGARGDTGELFF. The CDR3 nucleotides read TGCAGCGTTGAAGATGGTGCCAGGGGGGACACCGGGGAGCTGTTTTTT.

The V and J genes are TRBV30 and TRBJ1-1; 9 bases fit TRBD1. This CDR3 is built from 15 residues. Germline CDR1 reads GTSNPN; CDR2 reads SVGIG (reference sequence). Trimming cost V 2 bases and J 4 bases; bases outside gene matches: 8. The CDR3 region is CAWSPNRGQGTEAFF. In DNA, the CDR3 is TGTGCCTGGAGTCCGAACAGGGGGCAAGGCACTGAAGCTTTCTTT. Combining the CDR3 with reference TRBV30 and TRBJ1-1 gives the whole variable domain SQTIHQWPATLVQPVGSPLSLECTVEGTSNPNLYWYRQAAGRGLQLLFYSVGIGQISSEVPQNLSASRPQDRQFILSSKKLLLSDSGFYLCAWSPNRGQGTEAFFGQGTRLTVV.

This chain's CDR3 is CASSSPIGRGEKLFF. The CDR3 DNA reads TGTGCCAGCAGCTCGCCCATCGGGCGGGGTGAAAAACTGTTTTTT. The chain combines TRBV7-9 with TRBJ1-4; D gene uncertain. This CDR3 comprises 15 residues. Trimming removed 4 bases from V and 7 bases from J, with 16 bases in between. Germline CDR1 is SEHNR and CDR2 is FQNEAQ (reference sequence).

This chain uses TRBV29-1 with TRBJ2-7; 8 bases fit TRBD1. V trimming: 4 bases; J trimming: 5 bases; junction bases outside the gene matches: 4. Germline loops: CDR1 SQVTM, CDR2 ANQGSEA. The CDR3 sequence is 12 residues long. The CDR3 DNA is TGCAGCGTTGTGCCAGGGGGCGACGAGCAGTACTTC. Amino acids: CSVVPGGDEQYF.

The rearrangement uses TRBV7-2 and TRBJ1-4; D not resolved. CDR3 length: 15 residues. The germline V and J ends were trimmed by 5 bases and 0 bases, with 10 bases remaining between them. The germline V gene encodes CDR1 SGHTA and CDR2 FQGNSA. This chain's CDR3 is CASSTLGSTNEKLFF. In nucleotides, the CDR3 is TGTGCCAGCAGCACTTTGGGGTCAACTAATGAAAAACTGTTTTTT.

This rearrangement joins TRBV6-6 to TRBJ2-7; weak D call: TRBD1 (6 bases). The CDR3 totals 13 residues. Trimming took 8 bases from V and 3 from J, leaving 14 bases between them. Germline assignment: CDR1 MNHNY and CDR2 SVGAGI (reference sequence). This CDR3 reads CASGPDSSYEQYF. CDR3 coding DNA: TGTGCCAGCGGGCCGGACAGCAGCTACGAGCAGTACTTC.

The chain carries TRBV7-2 and TRBJ2-7, with 9 bases lining up with TRBD1. Per germline, CDR1 SGHTA and CDR2 FQGNSA. The CDR3 is 16 residues long. Unmatched junction bases numbered 11, after V lost 5 bases and J lost 3 bases. The CDR3 region is CASSQDATGGYYEQYF. The CDR3 DNA reads as TGTGCCAGCAGCCAAGACGCGACAGGGGGATACTACGAGCAGTACTTC.

This chain links TRBV10-2 with TRBJ2-5, with 7 bases matching TRBD1. The junction had 6 bases not matched to a gene; V was cut back by 8 bases and J by 3 bases. CDR1 and CDR2 (germline): WSHSY, SAAADI. CDR3 length: 13 residues. The CDR3 reads CASRQGSEETQYF. In DNA, the CDR3 is TGCGCCAGCCGACAGGGCTCCGAAGAGACCCAGTACTTC.

CDR3 residues: CAGTSPSRSDTQYF. CDR3 sequence (DNA): TGTGCCGGGACTAGCCCGTCTCGCTCAGATACGCAGTATTTT. V is TRBV30 and J is TRBJ2-3; TRBD2 aligns across 9 bases. The germline gives CDR1 GTSNPN, CDR2 SVGIG (reference sequence). The ends lost 8 bases at V and 4 bases at J; junction bases unmatched: 10. The length of the CDR3 is 14 residues.

V is TRBV7-9 and J is TRBJ2-2, with 9 bases aligning to TRBD2. Germline values: CDR1 SEHNR, CDR2 FQNEAQ (reference sequence). This CDR3 has 14 residues. Trimming removed 5 bases from V and 6 bases from J; junction bases left unmatched: 4. The CDR3 reads CASSAWTSAGELFF. The CDR3 DNA follows: TGTGCCAGCAGCGCCTGGACTAGCGCCGGGGAGCTGTTTTTT.

The CDR3: CASSQGVGEQYF. The CDR3 nucleotides read TGCGCCAGCAGCCAAGGGGTTGGGGAGCAGTACTTC. The chain combines TRBV4-1 with TRBJ2-7, with D unclear. The germline V gene encodes CDR1 MGHRA and CDR2 YSYEKL. Trimming pared 1 base from V and 7 bases from J, leaving 8 bases between. The CDR3 consists of 12 residues.